Listed below are T cell receptor beta chains from one sample, sequenced in a study of blood T cell repertoires in COVID-19. TCRdb's table, derived via immunoSEQ multiplex PCR, lists solely in-frame clones and lacks some. The sample yields more than 95,000 clones, about four fifths seen once. The sequenced sample was peripheral blood. The origin of the receptors is a man in his 60s with acute or convalescent COVID-19. Each CDR3 is given with its conserved first and last residue. The order of the fields is J gene, clone size, D gene, V gene, CDR3 DNA, CDR3 protein. D genes are given only for firm matches. Size tells how often a clone was seen (once, few, many) or the class of an expanded clone, and some rows leave it out.

TRBJ1-5	-	-	TRBV3-1/TRBV3-2	TGTGCCAGCAGCCAAAGCCCCTTGGTGCCCCAGCATTTT	CASSQSPLVPQHF
TRBJ1-1	-	-	TRBV5-1	TGCGCCAGCAGCTTAGCACAGTGGACTGAAGCTTTCTTT	CASSLAQWTEAFF
TRBJ1-1	-	-	TRBV6-6	TGTGCCAGCAGTTACATGGCAGGGTTGACTTTCTTT	CASSYMAGLTFF
TRBJ1-2	-	-	TRBV28	TGTGCCAGCAGAGGGGGGGGAGGCTATGGCTACACCTTC	CASRGGGGYGYTF
TRBJ2-2	-	TRBD2	TRBV3-1/TRBV3-2	TGTGCCAGCAGCCACGGACTAGCGGGAGGGGCCACCGGGGAGCTGTTTTTT	CASSHGLAGGATGELFF
TRBJ2-1	-	TRBD1	TRBV10-2	TGCGCCAGCAGGGGACAGTTGAATGAGCAGTTCTTC	CASRGQLNEQFF
TRBJ1-1	few	TRBD1	TRBV5-1	TGCGCCAGCAGACTTTCTCAGGGGGCCAACACTGAAGCTTTCTTT	CASRLSQGANTEAFF
TRBJ1-3	-	-	TRBV18	TGTGCCAGCTCACCACGCAGGGGATCTGGAAACACCATATATTTT	CASSPRRGSGNTIYF
TRBJ2-1	-	TRBD1	TRBV7-3	TGTGCCAGCAGCCACAGGACAGGGGGCCACAATGAGCAGTTCTTC	CASSHRTGGHNEQFF
TRBJ2-1	-	-	TRBV7-3	TGTGCCAGCAGCTTAAGTTGGACAGCCGTCAATGAGCAGTTCTTC	CASSLSWTAVNEQFF
TRBJ2-2	-	TRBD2	TRBV27	TGTGCCAGCAGTAGACTAGCGGGTCGAGGCACCGGGGAGCTGTTTTTT	CASSRLAGRGTGELFF
TRBJ2-3	-	TRBD2	TRBV11-2	TGTGCCAGCAGCCGCACCCTAGCGGGAGGGGCAGATACGCAGTATTTT	CASSRTLAGGADTQYF
TRBJ1-2	once	TRBD1	TRBV5-5	TGTGCCAGCAGCCCACAGGGGGACGGAAACTATGGCTACACCTTC	CASSPQGDGNYGYTF
TRBJ1-1	-	-	TRBV29-1	TGCAGCGTTTACTCGGGGGTGAACACTGAAGCTTTCTTT	CSVYSGVNTEAFF
TRBJ1-1	-	-	TRBV18	TGTGCCAGCTCACCAACCCGGGGGGAGGAAACTGAAGCTTTCTTT	CASSPTRGEETEAFF